Listed here is a single T cell receptor beta chain. The entry originates in a study of blood T cell repertoires in COVID-19. Seattle-derived patients entered the study during active infection and were followed longitudinally. The authors' processing: It was from reference gene primer amplification that nucleated cell counts were estimated. Some clones are missing from TCRdb's copy, which holds only in-frame ones; the method was immunoSEQ multiplex PCR. The V and J calls and clone size come from that table; D and trimming were worked out from the DNA. The data show tens of thousands of clones, roughly 87% seen once. The CDR3 extends over 17 amino acids. The trim removed 1 base at V and 1 base at J, leaving 9 bases unmatched. Germline-derived CDR1 and CDR2 are SGHRS and YFSETQ.

This TCR was recovered from a man over 45 with COVID-19, enrolled during active disease. The sample comprised peripheral blood. This rearrangement joins TRBV5-1 to TRBJ2-3; 7 bases line up with TRBD2. The CDR3 loop reads CASSLWQGGERTDTQYF. The CDR3 bases are TGCGCCAGCAGCTTGTGGCAGGGAGGGGAGCGCACAGATACGCAGTATTTT.